What follows are 29 T cell receptor beta chains derived from one specimen sequenced in a study of graft-versus-host responses after intestinal transplantation (dated by TCRdb to about 2021). The library was obtained by the immunoSEQ multiplex PCR assay. TCRdb carries this immuneACCESS record with in-frame sequences only. Its versions omit some clonotypes, under half of them owing to an unresolved V gene in the studies checked, with the rest unexplained. In all, the sample holds more than 45,000 clones, and 91% of those were seen once. Of the sample, 2.7% falls within the top ten clones. The source was PBMCs, collected about 120 days after intestinal transplantation. Receptors originate from a human patient who received an intestinal transplant, so some T cells may come from the graft donor.

The chain combines TRBV4-1 with TRBJ1-1; D is undetermined. Deletions cut 2 bases from V and 5 bases from J, with 15 bases between. Germline V gene lookup returns CDR1 MGHRA and CDR2 YSYEKL. CDR3 size: 15 residues. The CDR3 spells CASSQTGVGMTEAFF. The CDR3 coding sequence is TGCGCCAGCAGCCAAACCGGGGTAGGGATGACTGAAGCTTTCTTT.

The rearrangement uses TRBV4-1 and TRBJ2-7; 11 bases map to TRBD1. Trimming cost V 4 bases and J 4 bases; bases outside gene matches: 9. The germline V gene has CDR1 MGHRA and CDR2 YSYEKL. The CDR3 is 16 amino acids. The CDR3 loop reads CASSLPGQGASYEQYF. DNA for the CDR3: TGCGCCAGCAGCCTACCCGGACAGGGGGCCTCATACGAGCAGTACTTC.

V gene TRBV5-1 combines with J gene TRBJ2-2, with 7 bases identical to TRBD1. V trimming: 4 bases; J trimming: 8 bases; junction bases outside the gene matches: 8. The CDR3 runs to 14 residues. Germline CDR1 and CDR2: SGHRS and YFSETQ. CDR3 coding DNA: TGCGCCAGCAGCCCCGGGACAGCTCTAGGGGAGCTGTTTTTT. Translating gives CASSPGTALGELFF.

V usage is TRBV28 and J usage is TRBJ1-2; possibly TRBD1 for D (6 bases). The CDR3 length is 16 residues. The germline gives CDR1 MDHEN, CDR2 SYDVKM. The V and J ends lost 1 base and 7 bases respectively, with 19 bases between them. The chain's CDR3 is CASSLLKGGAPPGYTF. DNA of the CDR3: TGTGCCAGCAGTTTATTGAAGGGGGGCGCCCCCCCTGGCTACACCTTC.

In the case of this clone: Additional DNA sequences in this sample encode the identical CDR3. This chain connects TRBV18 to TRBJ2-7; D gene uncertain. The CDR3 consists of 14 residues. Germline CDR1 reads KGHSH; CDR2 reads LQKENI. The V and J ends lost 6 bases and 5 bases respectively, with 17 bases between them. DNA of the CDR3: TGTGCCAGCTCTCTCGGTGTCATCCCCAACGAGCAGTACTTC. Encoded protein: CASSLGVIPNEQYF.

The chain carries TRBV14 and TRBJ2-1, with 13 positions matching TRBD2. The CDR3 extends over 19 amino acids. V dropped 0 bases and J dropped 6; count of bases not matched to a gene: 11. Germline lookup yields CDR1 SGHDN and CDR2 FVKESK. CDR3 amino acids: CASSQDRTSGSPGPNEQFF. CDR3 in DNA: TGTGCCAGCAGCCAAGATAGGACTAGCGGGAGTCCAGGCCCCAATGAGCAGTTCTTC.

The chain combines TRBV6-5 with TRBJ2-7; D is ambiguous. V was cut by 0 bases and J by 0 bases, with 6 bases left in between. The CDR3 totals 14 residues. Germline-derived CDR1 and CDR2 are MNHEY and SVGAGI. The CDR3 loop reads CASSYSGDSYEQYF. The CDR3 region has the DNA TGTGCCAGCAGTTACTCGGGCGACTCCTACGAGCAGTACTTC.

The rearrangement links TRBV19 to TRBJ2-2; D might be TRBD1 (6 bases). V was trimmed by 4 bases and J by 4 bases, leaving 16 bases between them. Germline lookup yields CDR1 LNHDA and CDR2 SQIVND (reference sequence). CDR3 length: 16 residues. The CDR3, as DNA: TGTGCCAGTAGTAATCCGGGACAACTGGGCACCGGGGAGCTGTTTTTT. Translation: CASSNPGQLGTGELFF.

The gene calls are TRBV7-9 and TRBJ2-3, with no clear D. CDR1 is SEHNR, CDR2 FQNEAQ, per germline (reference sequence). The CDR3 contains 12 residues. Trimming pared 4 bases from V and 12 bases from J, leaving 14 bases between. CDR3 protein: CASSSGNGVQYF. The CDR3 DNA sequence: TGTGCCAGCAGCTCAGGTAACGGTGTCCAGTATTTT.

The chain links TRBV6-1 to TRBJ1-1; D unresolved. V gave up 1 base and J gave up 3 bases, with 9 bases separating them. Germline V gives CDR1 MNHNS, CDR2 SASEGT. The CDR3 runs 14 residues. The CDR3 region has the DNA TGTGCCAGCAGTGAAGTAATAGTCGACACTGAAGCTTTCTTT. Residues: CASSEVIVDTEAFF.

The chain employs TRBV2 and TRBJ1-5; possibly TRBD1 for D (6 bases). CDR3 length: 15 residues. Trimming took off 6 bases at V and 7 bases at J, with 19 bases between the two ends. In germline, CDR1 is SNHLY, CDR2 FYNNEI. CDR3 sequence reads: CASRDLQQGGQPQHF. CDR3 coding DNA: TGTGCCAGCAGGGATCTGCAACAGGGAGGCCAGCCCCAGCATTTT.

The gene calls are TRBV27 and TRBJ2-1; D gene unclear. Germline V gene lookup returns CDR1 MNHEY and CDR2 SMNVEV (reference sequence). The V gene lost 2 bases and the J gene lost 8 bases, with 4 bases spanning the gap. The CDR3 extends over 11 amino acids. CDR3 bases: TGTGCCAGCAGTTTACGCGATGAGCAGTTCTTC. Residues: CASSLRDEQFF.

V usage is TRBV5-1 and J usage is TRBJ1-1; TRBD1 matches at 7 bases. V gave up 0 bases and J gave up 0 bases; unmatched junction bases: 8. The CDR3 spans 17 residues. In germline, CDR1 is SGHRS, CDR2 YFSETQ. The CDR3 region has the DNA TGCGCCAGCAGCTTGGACCCCGGGACAGCCCTGAACACTGAAGCTTTCTTT. The encoded protein is CASSLDPGTALNTEAFF.

The chain is built from TRBV19 and TRBJ2-7; either TRBD1 or TRBD2 may fit D (5 bases each). V dropped 7 bases and J dropped 2 bases, with 18 bases sitting between them. From germline, CDR1 is LNHDA and CDR2 SQIVND (reference sequence). The CDR3 contains 15 residues. CDR3 in amino acids: CASTPTGTLTYEQYF. CDR3 bases: TGTGCCAGTACCCCGACCGGGACGTTGACCTACGAGCAGTACTTC.

This clone was counted only a few times. The chain combines TRBV2 with TRBJ2-7; TRBD1 matches at 8 bases. The germline CDR1 and CDR2 sequences are SNHLY and FYNNEI. CDR3 size: 12 residues. The V and J ends lost 11 bases and 1 base, in that order; junction bases with no gene match: 4. CDR3: CAFTGGSYEQYF. The CDR3 DNA is TGTGCCTTCACAGGGGGGTCCTACGAGCAGTACTTC.

The chain recombines TRBV28 with TRBJ1-6, with D possibly TRBD1 on 5 matching bases. V lost 6 bases to trimming and J lost 8 bases, with 11 bases between them. Germline CDR1 and CDR2: MDHEN and SYDVKM. CDR3 length: 13 residues. The DNA for the CDR3 is TGTGCCAGCAGGATGATCAGGGATTCACCCCTCCACTTT. It codes for CASRMIRDSPLHF.

This chain uses TRBV11-2 with TRBJ2-7; D is undetermined. V was cut by 3 bases and J by 1 base, with 4 bases left in between. Germline V lookup: CDR1 SGHAT, CDR2 FQNNGV. This CDR3 is built from 12 residues. The DNA for the CDR3 is TGTGCCAGCAGCTTGAGGTCCTACGAGCAGTACTTC. Amino acid sequence: CASSLRSYEQYF.

The rearrangement uses TRBV5-5 and TRBJ1-1; D is unclear. This CDR3 is built from 14 residues. Between the trimmed V and J ends, which lost 2 bases and 1 base, there was a span of 9 bases. CDR1 is SGHKS and CDR2 is YYEKEE in the germline V gene (reference sequence). The CDR3 protein is CASSFLGPNTEAFF. As DNA, the CDR3 is TGTGCCAGCAGCTTCTTGGGCCCGAACACTGAAGCTTTCTTT. Supplemented by reference TRBV5-5 and TRBJ1-1, the full variable domain reads DAGVTQSPTHLIKTRGQQVTLRCSPISGHKSVSWYQQVLGQGPQFIFQYYEKEERGRGNFPDRFSARQFPNYSSELNVNALLLGDSALYLCASSFLGPNTEAFFGQGTRLTVV.

In nucleotides, the CDR3 is TGTGCCTGGAGTGTAGCAGGATACAATCAGCCCCAGCATTTT. It yields the protein CAWSVAGYNQPQHF. The chain employs TRBV30 and TRBJ1-5, with D uncertain. CDR1 and CDR2 (germline): GTSNPN, SVGIG (reference sequence). The CDR3 is 14 residues long. Trimming took off 0 bases at V and 3 bases at J, with 9 bases between the two ends.

V usage is TRBV7-8 and J usage is TRBJ2-7; 9 bases align to TRBD2. The J segment lost 2 bases and the V segment lost 4 bases, leaving 9 bases of the junction unmatched. CDR3 length: 16 residues. From germline, CDR1 is SGHVS and CDR2 FQNEAQ. The CDR3 region has the DNA TGTGCCAGCAGCTCATCAAGAGCGGGAGGCACCTACGAGCAGTACTTC. It yields the protein CASSSSRAGGTYEQYF.

The chain uses TRBV27 and TRBJ1-1; D might be TRBD1 (5 bases). V shed 9 bases and J shed 7 bases, with 15 bases lying between them. The length of the CDR3 is 12 residues. Germline values: CDR1 MNHEY, CDR2 SMNVEV (reference sequence). The CDR3 reads CASSLGTNEAFF. Written as DNA, the CDR3 is TGTGCCAGTAGCCTGGGGACCAATGAAGCTTTCTTT.

This rearrangement joins TRBV21-1 to TRBJ1-2; TRBD1 is the table's D call, not checked against the DNA. TRBV21-1 is termed a pseudogene. The CDR3 spans 15 residues. The CDR3 DNA reads TGTGCCAGCAGCCGGGTGCCCGGCAGGGATTATGGCTACACCTTC. Amino acid sequence: CASSRVPGRDYGYTF.

This chain uses TRBV28 with TRBJ1-5; TRBD1 might be the D (5 bases). This CDR3 region has 14 residues. V gave up 3 bases and J gave up 7 bases, with 13 bases separating them. Germline CDR1 and CDR2: MDHEN and SYDVKM. The CDR3 nucleotides are TGTGCCAGCAGTTTGGCAGGGATAAAGCAGCCCCAGCATTTT. Translated, it gives CASSLAGIKQPQHF.

This clone was observed a handful of times. The V and J genes are TRBV10-3 and TRBJ2-7, with TRBD1 identical over 7 bases. Germline loops: CDR1 ENHRY, CDR2 SYGVKD. This CDR3 contains 16 residues. V was clipped by 2 bases and J by 0 bases; unmatched bases: 7. The CDR3 loop is CAISEGDSQPSYEQYF. The CDR3 DNA sequence: TGTGCCATCAGTGAGGGGGACAGCCAGCCCTCCTACGAGCAGTACTTC.

The chain carries TRBV6-6 and TRBJ1-1; D remains unclear. The CDR3 consists of 12 residues. The V and J ends lost 8 bases and 2 bases respectively, with 9 bases between them. Germline assignment: CDR1 MNHNY and CDR2 SVGAGI (reference sequence). The CDR3 DNA is TGTGCCAGCGGCAGACTCAACACTGAAGCTTTCTTT. This translates into CASGRLNTEAFF.

The rearrangement joins TRBV5-4 to TRBJ2-2; TRBD1 agrees at 7 bases. Trimming removed 0 bases from V and 3 bases from J; junction bases left unmatched: 8. The CDR3 consists of 17 residues. Germline-derived CDR1 and CDR2 are SGHNT and YYREEE (reference sequence). DNA of the CDR3: TGTGCCAGCAGCTTGGAACCCGGGACAGTCGACACCGGGGAGCTGTTTTTT. This encodes CASSLEPGTVDTGELFF.

The chain is built from TRBV18 and TRBJ2-5, with a possible D match to TRBD2 (6 bases). Germline CDR1 is KGHSH and CDR2 is LQKENI. The CDR3 length is 12 residues. V was trimmed by 4 bases and J by 5 bases, leaving 8 bases between them. The CDR3, as DNA: TGTGCCAGCTCACGGGAGGTGGAGACCCAGTACTTC. It translates to CASSREVETQYF.

The chain uses TRBV6-1 and TRBJ2-7; 9 positions agree with TRBD1. The CDR3 has 18 residues. The germline V gene has CDR1 MNHNS and CDR2 SASEGT. The V and J ends lost 2 bases and 3 bases, in that order; junction bases with no gene match: 14. CDR3 loop: CASSEMPARDRVVYEQYF. CDR3 coding DNA: TGTGCCAGCAGTGAAATGCCTGCCCGGGACAGGGTCGTCTACGAGCAGTACTTC.

The V call is TRBV28, the J call TRBJ2-5, with D perhaps matching TRBD1 or TRBD2 (5 bases each). CDR1 and CDR2 from the germline V gene are MDHEN and SYDVKM. This CDR3 region has 13 residues. V was pared by 6 bases and J by 4 bases, with 12 bases between. CDR3 sequence: CASSPQRGETQYF. DNA of the CDR3: TGTGCCAGCAGCCCCCAGAGGGGAGAGACCCAGTACTTC.